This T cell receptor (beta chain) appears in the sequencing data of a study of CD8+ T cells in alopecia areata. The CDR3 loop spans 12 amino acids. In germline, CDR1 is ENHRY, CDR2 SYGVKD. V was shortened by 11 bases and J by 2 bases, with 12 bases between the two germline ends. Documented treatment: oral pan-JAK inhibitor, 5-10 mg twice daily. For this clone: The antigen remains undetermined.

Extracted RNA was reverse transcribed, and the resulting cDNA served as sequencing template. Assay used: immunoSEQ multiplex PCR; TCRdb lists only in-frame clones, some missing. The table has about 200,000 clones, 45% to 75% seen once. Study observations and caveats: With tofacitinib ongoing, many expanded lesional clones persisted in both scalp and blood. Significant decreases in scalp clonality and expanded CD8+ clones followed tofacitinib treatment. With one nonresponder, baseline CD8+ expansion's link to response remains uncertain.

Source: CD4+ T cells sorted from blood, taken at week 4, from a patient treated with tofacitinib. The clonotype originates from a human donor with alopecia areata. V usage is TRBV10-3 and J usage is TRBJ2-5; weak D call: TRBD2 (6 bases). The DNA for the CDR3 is TGTGCCTCGGGGGACCTTCAAGAGACCCAGTACTTC. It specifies CASGDLQETQYF.